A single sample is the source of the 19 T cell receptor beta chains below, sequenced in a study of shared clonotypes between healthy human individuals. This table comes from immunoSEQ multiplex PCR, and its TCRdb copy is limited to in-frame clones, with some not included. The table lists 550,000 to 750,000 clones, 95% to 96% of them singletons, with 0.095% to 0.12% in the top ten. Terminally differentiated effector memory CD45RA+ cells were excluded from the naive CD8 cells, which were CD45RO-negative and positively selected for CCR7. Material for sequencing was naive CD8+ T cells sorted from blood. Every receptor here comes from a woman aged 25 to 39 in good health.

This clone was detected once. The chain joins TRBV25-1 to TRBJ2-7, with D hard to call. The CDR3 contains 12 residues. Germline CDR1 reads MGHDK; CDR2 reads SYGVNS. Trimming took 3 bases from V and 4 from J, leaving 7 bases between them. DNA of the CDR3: TGTGCCAGCAGTGAGGGTGGGTACGAGCAGTACTTC. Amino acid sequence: CASSEGGYEQYF.

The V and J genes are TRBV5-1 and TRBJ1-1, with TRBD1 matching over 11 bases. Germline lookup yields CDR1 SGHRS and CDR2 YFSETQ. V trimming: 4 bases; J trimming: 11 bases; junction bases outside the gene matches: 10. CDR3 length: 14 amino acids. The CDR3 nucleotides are TGCGCCAGCAGCCATGGACAGGGGGCGCTTGGTGCTTTCTTT. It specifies CASSHGQGALGAFF.

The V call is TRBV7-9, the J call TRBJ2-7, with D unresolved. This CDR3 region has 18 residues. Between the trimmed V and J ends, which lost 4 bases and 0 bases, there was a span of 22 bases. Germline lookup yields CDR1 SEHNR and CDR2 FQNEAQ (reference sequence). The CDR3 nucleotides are TGTGCCAGCAGCTCCATAAACAGTAGTCGGCTGAACTCCTACGAGCAGTACTTC. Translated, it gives CASSSINSSRLNSYEQYF.

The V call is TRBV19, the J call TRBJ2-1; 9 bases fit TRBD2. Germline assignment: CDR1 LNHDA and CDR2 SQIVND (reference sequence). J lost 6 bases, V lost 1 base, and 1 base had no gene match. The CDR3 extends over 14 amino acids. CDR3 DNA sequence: TGTGCCAGTAGTATAGCAGCGGGAGGCAATGAGCAGTTCTTC. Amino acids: CASSIAAGGNEQFF.

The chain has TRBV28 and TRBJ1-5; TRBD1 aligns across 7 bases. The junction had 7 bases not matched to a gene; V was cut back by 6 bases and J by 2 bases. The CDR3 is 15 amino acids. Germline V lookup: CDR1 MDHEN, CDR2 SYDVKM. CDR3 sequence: CASSPDRDRNQPQHF. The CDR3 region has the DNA TGTGCCAGCAGCCCAGACAGGGATCGCAATCAGCCCCAGCATTTT.

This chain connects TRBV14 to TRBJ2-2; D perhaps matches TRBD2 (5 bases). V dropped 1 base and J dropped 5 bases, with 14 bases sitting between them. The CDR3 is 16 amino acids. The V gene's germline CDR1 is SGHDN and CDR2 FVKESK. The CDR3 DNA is TGTGCCAGCAGCCAAGTTAGCGCTAGCCGTACCGGGGAGCTGTTTTTT. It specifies CASSQVSASRTGELFF. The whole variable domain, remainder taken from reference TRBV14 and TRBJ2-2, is EAGVTQFPSHSVIEKGQTVTLRCDPISGHDNLYWYRRVMGKEIKFLLHFVKESKQDESGMPNNRFLAERTGGTYSTLKVQPAELEDSGVYFCASSQVSASRTGELFFGEGSRLTVL.

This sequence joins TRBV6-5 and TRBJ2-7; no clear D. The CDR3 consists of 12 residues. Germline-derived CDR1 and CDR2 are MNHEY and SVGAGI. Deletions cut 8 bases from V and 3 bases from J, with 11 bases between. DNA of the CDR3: TGTGCCAGCGGAAGTGCCTACTACGAGCAGTACTTC. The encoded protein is CASGSAYYEQYF.

This chain's CDR3 is CASSLPSGRQSTDTQYF. CDR3 bases: TGTGCCAGCAGCTTGCCTAGCGGGAGGCAGAGCACAGATACGCAGTATTTT. The chain combines TRBV5-6 with TRBJ2-3; 11 nucleotides agree with TRBD2. This CDR3 has 17 amino acids. Germline V CDR1 and CDR2: SGHDT, YYEEEE. With 1 base clipped from V and 0 bases from J, the junction kept 4 bases outside the gene matches. Full variable domain (rest looked up from reference TRBV5-6 and TRBJ2-3): DAGVTQSPTHLIKTRGQQVTLRCSPKSGHDTVSWYQQALGQGPQFIFQYYEEEERQRGNFPDRFSGHQFPNYSSELNVNALLLGDSALYLCASSLPSGRQSTDTQYFGPGTRLTVL.

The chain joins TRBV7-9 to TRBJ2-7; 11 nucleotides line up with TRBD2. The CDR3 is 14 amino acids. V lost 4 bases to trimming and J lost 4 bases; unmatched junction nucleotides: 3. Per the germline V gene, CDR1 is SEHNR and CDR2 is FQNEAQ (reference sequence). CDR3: CASSYGTSGYEQYF. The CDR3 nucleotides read TGTGCCAGCAGCTACGGGACTAGCGGATACGAGCAGTACTTC.

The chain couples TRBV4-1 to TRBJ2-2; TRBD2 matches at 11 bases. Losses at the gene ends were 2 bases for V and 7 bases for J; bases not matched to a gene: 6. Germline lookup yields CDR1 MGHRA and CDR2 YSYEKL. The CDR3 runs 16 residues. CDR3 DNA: TGCGCCAGCAGCCAATGGACTAGCGGGTCTTACGGGGAGCTGTTTTTT. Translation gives CASSQWTSGSYGELFF.

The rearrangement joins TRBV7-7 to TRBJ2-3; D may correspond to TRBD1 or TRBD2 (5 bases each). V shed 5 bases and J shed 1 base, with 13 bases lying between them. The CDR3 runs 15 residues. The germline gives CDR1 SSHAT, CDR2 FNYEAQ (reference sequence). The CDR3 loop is CASSLGAAGTDTQYF. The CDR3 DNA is TGTGCCAGCAGCCTCGGGGCAGCAGGCACAGATACGCAGTATTTT.

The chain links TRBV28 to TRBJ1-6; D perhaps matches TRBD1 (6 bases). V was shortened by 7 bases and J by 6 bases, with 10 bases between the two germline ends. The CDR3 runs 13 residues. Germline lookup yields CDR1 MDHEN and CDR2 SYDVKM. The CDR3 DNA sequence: TGTGCCAGCACGGTAGGGGGTAATTCACCCCTCCACTTT. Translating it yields CASTVGGNSPLHF.

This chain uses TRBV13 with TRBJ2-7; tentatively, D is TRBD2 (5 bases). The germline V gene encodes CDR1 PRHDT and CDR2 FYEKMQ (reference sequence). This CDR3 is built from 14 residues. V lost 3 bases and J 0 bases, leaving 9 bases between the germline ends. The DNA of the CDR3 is TGTGCCAGCAGCTTGAGCGGATACTCCTACGAGCAGTACTTC. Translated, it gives CASSLSGYSYEQYF.

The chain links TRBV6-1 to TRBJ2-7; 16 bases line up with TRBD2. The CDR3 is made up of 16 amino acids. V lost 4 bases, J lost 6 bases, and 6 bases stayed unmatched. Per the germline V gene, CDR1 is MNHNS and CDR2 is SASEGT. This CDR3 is CASSAGLAGGRPEQYF. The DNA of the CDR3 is TGTGCCAGCAGTGCGGGACTAGCGGGAGGGCGGCCCGAGCAGTACTTC.

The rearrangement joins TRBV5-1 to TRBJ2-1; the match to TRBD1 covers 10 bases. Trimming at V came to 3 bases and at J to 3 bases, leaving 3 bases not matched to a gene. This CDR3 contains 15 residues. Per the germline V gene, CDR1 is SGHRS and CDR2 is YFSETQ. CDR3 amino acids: CASSSGTGDYNEQFF. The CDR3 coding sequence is TGCGCCAGCAGCTCCGGGACAGGGGACTACAATGAGCAGTTCTTC.

In nucleotides, the CDR3 is TGTGCCAGTAGTATTGGGGGGGGTATGAACACTGAAGCTTTCTTT. Protein: CASSIGGGMNTEAFF. The chain is built from TRBV19 and TRBJ1-1; D might be TRBD1 (5 bases). CDR1 and CDR2 (germline): LNHDA, SQIVND (reference sequence). This CDR3 spans 15 amino acids. Trimming took 3 bases from V and 0 from J, leaving 11 bases between them. Full variable domain (missing parts from reference TRBV19 and TRBJ1-1): DGGITQSPKYLFRKEGQNVTLSCEQNLNHDAMYWYRQDPGQGLRLIYYSQIVNDFQKGDIAEGYSVSREKKESFPLTVTSAQKNPTAFYLCASSIGGGMNTEAFFGQGTRLTVV.

The CDR3 is CASSWDLEQYF. CDR3 coding DNA: TGTGCCAGCAGTTGGGACCTCGAGCAGTACTTC. The V and J genes are TRBV28 and TRBJ2-7; D is perhaps TRBD1 or TRBD2 (5 bases each). Germline CDR1 reads MDHEN; CDR2 reads SYDVKM. This CDR3 contains 11 residues. V was cut by 4 bases and J by 6 bases, with 7 bases left in between.

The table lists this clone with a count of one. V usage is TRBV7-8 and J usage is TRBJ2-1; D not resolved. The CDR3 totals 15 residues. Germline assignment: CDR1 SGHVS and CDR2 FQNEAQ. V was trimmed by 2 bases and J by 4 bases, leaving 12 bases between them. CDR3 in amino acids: CASSLNLVRYNEQFF. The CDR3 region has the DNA TGTGCCAGCAGCTTAAATCTCGTGAGGTACAATGAGCAGTTCTTC.

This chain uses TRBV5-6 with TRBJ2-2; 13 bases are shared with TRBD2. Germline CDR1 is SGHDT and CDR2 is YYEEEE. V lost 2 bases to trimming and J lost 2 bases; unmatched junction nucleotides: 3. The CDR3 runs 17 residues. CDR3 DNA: TGTGCCAGCAGCTTTGGGACTAGCGGGGCCAACACCGGGGAGCTGTTTTTT. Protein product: CASSFGTSGANTGELFF.